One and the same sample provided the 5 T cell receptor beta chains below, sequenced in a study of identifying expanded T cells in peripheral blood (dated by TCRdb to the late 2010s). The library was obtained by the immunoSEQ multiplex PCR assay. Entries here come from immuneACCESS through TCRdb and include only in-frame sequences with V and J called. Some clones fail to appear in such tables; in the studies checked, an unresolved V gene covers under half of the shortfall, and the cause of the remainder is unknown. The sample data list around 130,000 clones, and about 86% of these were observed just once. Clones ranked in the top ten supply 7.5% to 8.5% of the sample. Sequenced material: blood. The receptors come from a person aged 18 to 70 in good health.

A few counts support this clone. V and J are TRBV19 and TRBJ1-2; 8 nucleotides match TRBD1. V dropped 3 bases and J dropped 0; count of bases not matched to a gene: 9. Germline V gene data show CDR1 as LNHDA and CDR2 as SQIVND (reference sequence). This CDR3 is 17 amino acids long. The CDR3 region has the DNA TGTGCCAGTAGTATTCGCCGACGACAGGGGACTAACTATGGCTACACCTTC. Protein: CASSIRRRQGTNYGYTF.

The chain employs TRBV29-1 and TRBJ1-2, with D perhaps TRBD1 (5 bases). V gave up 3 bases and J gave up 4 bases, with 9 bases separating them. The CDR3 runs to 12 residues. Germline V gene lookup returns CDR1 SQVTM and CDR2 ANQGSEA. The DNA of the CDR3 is TGCAGCGTTGAGGCAGGGTTCTATGGCTACACCTTC. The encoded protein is CSVEAGFYGYTF. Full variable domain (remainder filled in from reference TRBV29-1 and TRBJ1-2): SAVISQKPSRDICQRGTSLTIQCQVDSQVTMMFWYRQQPGQSLTLIATANQGSEATYESGFVIDKFPISRPNLTFSTLTVSNMSPEDSSIYLCSVEAGFYGYTFGSGTRLTVV.

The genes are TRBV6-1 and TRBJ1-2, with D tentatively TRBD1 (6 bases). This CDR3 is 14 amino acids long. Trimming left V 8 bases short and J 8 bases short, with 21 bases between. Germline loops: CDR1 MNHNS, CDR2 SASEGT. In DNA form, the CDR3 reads TGTGCCAGCCACACAGGGTCAGATAATTCGGGCTACACCTTC. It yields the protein CASHTGSDNSGYTF.

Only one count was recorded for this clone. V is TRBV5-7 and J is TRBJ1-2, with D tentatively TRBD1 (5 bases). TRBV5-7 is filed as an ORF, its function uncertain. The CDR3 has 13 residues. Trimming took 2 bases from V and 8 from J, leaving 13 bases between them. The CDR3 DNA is TGTGCCAGCAGCTTTGGACACCATGAAGGCTACACCTTC. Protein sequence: CASSFGHHEGYTF.

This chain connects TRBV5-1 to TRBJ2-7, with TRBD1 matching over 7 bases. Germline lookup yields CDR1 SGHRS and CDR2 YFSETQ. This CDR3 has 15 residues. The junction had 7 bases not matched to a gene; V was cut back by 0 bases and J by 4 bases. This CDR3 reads CASSLGRTGIYEQYF. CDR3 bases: TGCGCCAGCAGCTTGGGTAGGACAGGTATTTACGAGCAGTACTTC. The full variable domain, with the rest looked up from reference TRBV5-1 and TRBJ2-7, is KAGVTQTPRYLIKTRGQQVTLSCSPISGHRSVSWYQQTPGQGLQFLFEYFSETQRNKGNFPGRFSGRQFSNSRSEMNVSTLELGDSALYLCASSLGRTGIYEQYFGPGTRLTVT.